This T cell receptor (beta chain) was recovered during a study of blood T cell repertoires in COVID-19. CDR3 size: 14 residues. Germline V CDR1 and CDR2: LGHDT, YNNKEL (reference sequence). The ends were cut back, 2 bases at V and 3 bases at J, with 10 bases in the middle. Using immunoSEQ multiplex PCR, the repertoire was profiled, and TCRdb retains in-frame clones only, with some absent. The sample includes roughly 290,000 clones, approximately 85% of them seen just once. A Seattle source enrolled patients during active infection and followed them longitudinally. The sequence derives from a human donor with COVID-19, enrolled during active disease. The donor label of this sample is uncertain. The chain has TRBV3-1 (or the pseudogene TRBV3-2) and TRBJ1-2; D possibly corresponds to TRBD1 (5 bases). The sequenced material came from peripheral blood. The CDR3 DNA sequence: TGTGCCAGCAGCCAAATGGGGCTGGACTATGGCTACACCTTC. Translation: CASSQMGLDYGYTF.